Listed below are T cell receptor beta chains from one sample, sequenced in a study of blood T cell repertoires in COVID-19. The data were produced by immunoSEQ multiplex PCR, yet TCRdb's version contains in-frame clones alone and is incomplete. Among under 450,000 clones listed, 75% to 90% were seen once. Sequencing was carried out using peripheral blood. The receptor source for this set is a woman between 40 and 55 years old with COVID-19, enrolled during active disease. Each CDR3 is given with its conserved first and last residue. Each record gives: J gene, V gene, clone size, D gene, CDR3 protein, CDR3 DNA. The D gene is left open where the match is weak. Clone sizes are given selectively: once, few, many, or a class where the clone is expanded.

J: TRBJ1-6
V: TRBV7-8
size: NA
D: TRBD1
CDR3: CASLRGRIFNSPLHF
DNA: TGTGCCAGCCTCAGGGGGCGAATATTTAATTCACCCCTCCACTTT

J: TRBJ2-2
V: TRBV5-1
size: NA
D: NA
CDR3: CASSLAALRELFF
DNA: TGCGCCAGCAGCTTGGCTGCGCTCCGGGAGCTGTTTTTT

J: TRBJ2-7
V: TRBV4-3
size: once
D: TRBD1
CDR3: CASSQARTGGYEQYF
DNA: TGCGCCAGCAGCCAAGCGCGGACAGGGGGGTACGAGCAGTACTTC

J: TRBJ2-5
V: TRBV7-7
size: NA
D: TRBD2
CDR3: CASSLGTTGETQYF
DNA: TGTGCTAGCAGCCTCGGGACTACCGGAGAGACCCAGTACTTC

J: TRBJ2-5
V: TRBV27
size: NA
D: TRBD2
CDR3: CASSPSSGQETQYF
DNA: TGTGCCAGCAGCCCCTCTAGCGGCCAAGAGACCCAGTACTTC

J: TRBJ1-6
V: TRBV5-5
size: NA
D: NA
CDR3: CASSLAVRAGVGSPLHF
DNA: TGTGCCAGCAGCTTGGCAGTAAGGGCAGGGGTCGGTTCACCCCTCCACTTT

J: TRBJ1-1
V: TRBV12-3/TRBV12-4
size: NA
D: NA
CDR3: CASSLVENREAFF
DNA: TGTGCCAGCAGTTTAGTAGAAAACCGTGAAGCTTTCTTT

J: TRBJ1-5
V: TRBV10-3
size: once
D: TRBD1
CDR3: CAISGAGGGNQPQHF
DNA: TGTGCCATCAGTGGAGCAGGGGGCGGCAATCAGCCCCAGCATTTT

J: TRBJ2-1
V: TRBV28
size: NA
D: TRBD1
CDR3: CASSLGDSRRFF
DNA: TGTGCCAGCAGTTTAGGGGACAGCAGGAGGTTCTTC

J: TRBJ1-2
V: TRBV6-4
size: NA
D: NA
CDR3: CASSDGLYGYTF
DNA: TGTGCCAGCAGTGACGGCCTCTATGGCTACACCTTC

J: TRBJ1-2
V: TRBV9
size: NA
D: NA
CDR3: CASSGNVENGYTF
DNA: TGTGCCAGCAGCGGCAACGTAGAGAATGGCTACACCTTC

J: TRBJ1-1
V: TRBV27
size: few
D: TRBD1
CDR3: CASSLRDRGRGRAFF
DNA: TGTGCCAGCAGTTTAAGGGACAGGGGGCGAGGAAGGGCTTTCTTT

J: TRBJ2-1
V: TRBV20-1
size: NA
D: TRBD1
CDR3: CSASSGRGYNEQFF
DNA: TGCAGTGCTAGTTCGGGCAGGGGGTACAATGAGCAGTTCTTC

J: TRBJ2-7
V: TRBV28
size: NA
D: NA
CDR3: CAGGPGRYEQYF
DNA: TGTGCCGGGGGCCCCGGGAGGTACGAGCAGTACTTC

J: TRBJ1-1
V: TRBV7-9
size: NA
D: NA
CDR3: CASTKYLGGGGNTEAFF
DNA: TGTGCCAGCACTAAATATCTAGGGGGAGGGGGAAACACTGAAGCTTTCTTT

J: TRBJ1-3
V: TRBV7-9
size: NA
D: TRBD1
CDR3: CASSSTGGNGNTIYF
DNA: TGTGCCAGCAGCTCGACAGGGGGCAATGGAAACACCATATATTTT

J: TRBJ2-1
V: TRBV7-9
size: NA
D: TRBD2
CDR3: CASSQGLVGEQFF
DNA: TGTGCCAGCAGCCAAGGACTAGTCGGTGAGCAGTTCTTC

J: TRBJ2-5
V: TRBV9
size: NA
D: NA
CDR3: CASSKDIQETQYF
DNA: TGTGCCAGCAGCAAGGACATCCAAGAGACCCAGTACTTC

J: TRBJ1-1
V: TRBV7-2
size: NA
D: TRBD1
CDR3: CASSLDHNRGLLNTEAFF
DNA: TGTGCCAGCAGCTTAGATCACAACAGGGGGCTGTTGAACACTGAAGCTTTCTTT

J: TRBJ2-3
V: TRBV4-3
size: NA
D: TRBD2
CDR3: CASSQDGGGSTDTQYF
DNA: TGCGCCAGCAGCCAAGATGGCGGGGGGAGCACAGATACGCAGTATTTT

J: TRBJ1-4
V: TRBV7-2
size: NA
D: TRBD1
CDR3: CASSSHYRGRNEKLFF
DNA: TGTGCCAGCAGCTCTCACTACAGGGGCCGGAATGAAAAACTGTTTTTT

J: TRBJ1-2
V: TRBV28
size: NA
D: TRBD1
CDR3: CASSMPRGPWYGYTF
DNA: TGTGCCAGCAGTATGCCCAGGGGGCCTTGGTATGGCTACACCTTC

J: TRBJ1-1
V: TRBV10-3
size: NA
D: NA
CDR3: CAISDFLDWEAFF
DNA: TGTGCCATCAGTGACTTCCTTGACTGGGAAGCTTTCTTT

J: TRBJ1-6
V: TRBV7-2
size: NA
D: TRBD1
CDR3: CASSFGSGGFNSPLHF
DNA: TGTGCCAGCAGCTTTGGTTCAGGGGGATTCAATTCACCCCTCCACTTT

J: TRBJ2-7
V: TRBV9
size: NA
D: NA
CDR3: CASSVIGEQGISEQYF
DNA: TGTGCCAGCAGCGTAATCGGAGAACAGGGTATCAGCGAGCAGTACTTC

J: TRBJ2-1
V: TRBV30
size: NA
D: NA
CDR3: CAWGGTGSSYNEQFF
DNA: TGTGCCTGGGGCGGAACTGGGAGCTCCTACAATGAGCAGTTCTTC

J: TRBJ1-5
V: TRBV9
size: NA
D: NA
CDR3: CASSPGWVNQPQHF
DNA: TGTGCCAGCAGCCCCGGGTGGGTCAATCAGCCCCAGCATTTT

J: TRBJ2-1
V: TRBV9
size: NA
D: TRBD2
CDR3: CASSEGLAPYNEQFF
DNA: TGTGCCAGCAGCGAGGGACTAGCCCCCTACAATGAGCAGTTCTTC

J: TRBJ1-3
V: TRBV12-3/TRBV12-4
size: NA
D: NA
CDR3: CASTYSGNTIYF
DNA: TGTGCCAGCACCTACTCTGGAAACACCATATATTTT

J: TRBJ2-1
V: TRBV19
size: NA
D: TRBD2
CDR3: CASSTLAGGMEQFF
DNA: TGTGCCAGTAGTACACTAGCGGGGGGTATGGAGCAGTTCTTC

J: TRBJ1-4
V: TRBV2
size: few
D: NA
CDR3: CASSESNEKLFF
DNA: TGTGCCAGCAGTGAATCGAATGAAAAACTGTTTTTT

J: TRBJ2-2
V: TRBV5-1
size: NA
D: TRBD1
CDR3: CASSWLQGVAGELFF
DNA: TGCGCCAGCAGCTGGTTACAGGGGGTGGCCGGGGAGCTGTTTTTT

J: TRBJ2-1
V: TRBV5-6
size: NA
D: TRBD2
CDR3: CASSLGLAGGFIGYNEQFF
DNA: TGTGCCAGCAGCTTGGGACTAGCGGGAGGGTTTATCGGGTACAATGAGCAGTTCTTC

J: TRBJ2-7
V: TRBV4-1
size: NA
D: NA
CDR3: CASSQDDLAGPYEQYF
DNA: TGCGCCAGCAGCCAAGATGACTTGGCGGGACCTTACGAGCAGTACTTC

J: TRBJ1-1
V: TRBV5-5
size: NA
D: NA
CDR3: CASSETQGGYTEAFF
DNA: TGTGCCAGCAGCGAAACACAGGGAGGGTACACTGAAGCTTTCTTT

J: TRBJ1-5
V: TRBV4-2
size: NA
D: TRBD1
CDR3: CASSQGTGGSNQPQHF
DNA: TGTGCCAGCAGCCAAGGGACAGGGGGTTCCAATCAGCCCCAGCATTTT

J: TRBJ2-1
V: TRBV28
size: NA
D: NA
CDR3: CASTLTPYNEQFF
DNA: TGTGCCAGCACCCTGACTCCGTACAATGAGCAGTTCTTC

J: TRBJ1-2
V: TRBV7-3
size: NA
D: TRBD1
CDR3: CASSTTGGAGGYTF
DNA: TGTGCCAGCAGCACTACAGGGGGCGCAGGGGGCTACACCTTC

J: TRBJ1-5
V: TRBV7-2
size: once
D: NA
CDR3: CASSLPNQPQHF
DNA: TGTGCCAGCAGCTTACCGAATCAGCCCCAGCATTTT

J: TRBJ1-2
V: TRBV28
size: NA
D: NA
CDR3: CASSFDPGNYGYTF
DNA: TGTGCCAGCAGTTTCGACCCAGGGAACTATGGCTACACCTTC

J: TRBJ2-5
V: TRBV7-3
size: NA
D: TRBD1
CDR3: CASSGTDQETQYF
DNA: TGTGCCAGCAGCGGGACAGATCAAGAGACCCAGTACTTC

J: TRBJ2-5
V: TRBV24-1
size: NA
D: TRBD1
CDR3: CATSATGLETQYF
DNA: TGTGCCACCAGTGCGACAGGGCTTGAGACCCAGTACTTC

J: TRBJ2-7
V: TRBV7-2
size: NA
D: NA
CDR3: CASSLVGLAWEQYF
DNA: TGTGCCAGCAGCTTAGTAGGGTTAGCGTGGGAGCAGTACTTC

J: TRBJ2-7
V: TRBV5-4
size: NA
D: NA
CDR3: CASSPRGSSMDEQYF
DNA: TGTGCCAGCAGCCCACGGGGTAGCAGTATGGACGAGCAGTACTTC

J: TRBJ2-1
V: TRBV3-1/TRBV3-2
size: NA
D: NA
CDR3: CASSQMRVGEQFF
DNA: TGTGCCAGCAGCCAAATGCGGGTGGGTGAGCAGTTCTTC

J: TRBJ1-4
V: TRBV5-5
size: NA
D: TRBD1
CDR3: CASSTRTGSGEKLFF
DNA: TGTGCCAGCAGCACAAGGACAGGGTCAGGCGAAAAACTGTTTTTT

J: TRBJ2-3
V: TRBV28
size: once
D: TRBD2
CDR3: CASRIAGGSGDTQYF
DNA: TGTGCCAGCAGGATAGCGGGGGGGTCGGGAGATACGCAGTATTTT

J: TRBJ2-7
V: TRBV7-3
size: NA
D: NA
CDR3: CASSLWGGLSYEQYF
DNA: TGTGCCAGCAGCTTATGGGGCGGCCTCTCCTACGAGCAGTACTTC